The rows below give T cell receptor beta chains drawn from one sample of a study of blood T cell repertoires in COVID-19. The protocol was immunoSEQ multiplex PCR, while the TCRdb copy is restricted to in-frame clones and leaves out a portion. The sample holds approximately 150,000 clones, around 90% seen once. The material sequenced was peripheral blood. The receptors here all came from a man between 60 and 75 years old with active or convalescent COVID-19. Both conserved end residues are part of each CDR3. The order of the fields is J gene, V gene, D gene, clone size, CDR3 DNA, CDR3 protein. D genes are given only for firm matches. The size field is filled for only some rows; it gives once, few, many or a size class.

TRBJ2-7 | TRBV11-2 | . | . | TGTGCCAGCAGCTTGACGGGAAAAGAGCAGTACTTC | CASSLTGKEQYF
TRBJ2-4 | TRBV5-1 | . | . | TGCGCCAGCAGCGCTAATGACAGACAGATTCAGTACTTC | CASSANDRQIQYF
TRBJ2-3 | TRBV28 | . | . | TGTGCCAGCAGTTTCCGGACAGAGACTAGCACAGATACGCAGTATTTT | CASSFRTETSTDTQYF
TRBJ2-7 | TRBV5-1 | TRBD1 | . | TGCGCCAGCAGCTTGGGGGCAGGGGGCAGCGACGAGCAGTACTTC | CASSLGAGGSDEQYF
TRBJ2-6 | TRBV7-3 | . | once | TGTGCCAGCAGCCCACCCAGGGCTTCTGGGGCCAACGTCCTGACTTTC | CASSPPRASGANVLTF
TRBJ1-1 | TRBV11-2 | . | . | TGTGCCAGCAGCTTGTCCCAGGGGCCTGAAGCTTTCTTT | CASSLSQGPEAFF
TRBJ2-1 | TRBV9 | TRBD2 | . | TGTGCCAGCAGCCTTAGGGGACTAGCGGGAGGTGGGAATGAGCAGTTCTTC | CASSLRGLAGGGNEQFF
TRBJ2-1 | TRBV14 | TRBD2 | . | TGTGCCAGCAGCCAAACCCCGGGAGCGGGAGGGCTACATTGGCAGTTCTTC | CASSQTPGAGGLHWQFF
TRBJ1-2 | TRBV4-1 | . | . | TGCGCCAGCAGCCAAGATCAAATAGAGCCGCCATATGGCTACACCTTC | CASSQDQIEPPYGYTF
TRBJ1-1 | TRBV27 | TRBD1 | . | TGTGCCAGCAGTTTATCCCGACAGGGGACTGAAGCTTTCTTT | CASSLSRQGTEAFF
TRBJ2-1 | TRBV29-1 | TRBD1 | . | TGCAGCGGGGCCACGGGACAGGGGGTCTTGGAGCAGTTCTTC | CSGATGQGVLEQFF
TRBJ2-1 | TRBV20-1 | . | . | TGCAGTGCTAGTAGTAATGTACCGGGTTTCTACAATGAGCAGTTCTTC | CSASSNVPGFYNEQFF
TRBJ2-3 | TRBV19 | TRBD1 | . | TGTGCCAGTAGTGCCCCGGGACAGGGCCCAGATACGCAGTATTTT | CASSAPGQGPDTQYF
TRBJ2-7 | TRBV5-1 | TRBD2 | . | TGCGCCAGCAGCTTGGGACTAGCGGGAGGGCCAAGGAAGTCCTACGAGCAGTACTTC | CASSLGLAGGPRKSYEQYF
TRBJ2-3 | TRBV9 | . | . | TGTGCCAGCAGCGTAGAAGGGGCGGTAGATACGCAGTATTTT | CASSVEGAVDTQYF
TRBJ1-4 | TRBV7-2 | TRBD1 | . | TGTGCCAGCAGCCTGGGACAGGGAGTAGCTAATGAAAAACTGTTTTTT | CASSLGQGVANEKLFF
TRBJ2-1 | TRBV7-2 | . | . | TGTGCCAGCAGCTTTTTTCAGGGGACCACAAATGAGCAGTTCTTC | CASSFFQGTTNEQFF
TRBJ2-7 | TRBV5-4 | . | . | TGTGCCAGCAGCTTGCCGGGTATTAACTACGAGCAGTACTTC | CASSLPGINYEQYF
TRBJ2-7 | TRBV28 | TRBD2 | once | TGTGCCAGCCTCGAGCGGGGCTACGAGCAGTACTTC | CASLERGYEQYF
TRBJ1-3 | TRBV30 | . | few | TGTGCCTGGATACTACGGCGGGGGGGGCTCTCTGGAAACACCATATATTTT | CAWILRRGGLSGNTIYF
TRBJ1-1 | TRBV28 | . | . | TGTGCCAGCAGTTTAGAGGCTCCGGGGACTGAAGCTTTCTTT | CASSLEAPGTEAFF
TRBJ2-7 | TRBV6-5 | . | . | TGTGCCAGCAGGCGTGACTACGAGCAGTACTTC | CASRRDYEQYF
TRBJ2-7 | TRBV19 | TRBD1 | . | TGTGCCAGTAGTAAGGGACAGGGGAACTCCTACGAGCAGTACTTC | CASSKGQGNSYEQYF
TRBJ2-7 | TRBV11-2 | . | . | TGTGCCAGCAGCTCCCGGAGTTGGGGGGACCGCAGGGGGGAGCAGTACTTC | CASSSRSWGDRRGEQYF
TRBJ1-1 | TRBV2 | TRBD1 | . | TGTGCCAGCCGGCAGGGGGCGGCCCGCACTGAAGCTTTCTTT | CASRQGAARTEAFF
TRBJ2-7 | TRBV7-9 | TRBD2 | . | TGTGCCAGCAGCTCGCTCCACCCAAGCGGGAGGTCCTACGAGCAGTACTTC | CASSSLHPSGRSYEQYF
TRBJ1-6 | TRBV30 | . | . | TGTGCCTGGAGTCCAGGGGTAGGTTCACCCCTCCACTTT | CAWSPGVGSPLHF
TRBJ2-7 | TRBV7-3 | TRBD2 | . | TGTGCCAGCAGCCCCCAGCGGGGGTACGAGCAGTACTTC | CASSPQRGYEQYF
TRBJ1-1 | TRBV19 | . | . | TGTGCCAGTAGTATTCGGGCTGAAGCTTTCTTT | CASSIRAEAFF
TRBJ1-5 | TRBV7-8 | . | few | TGTGCCAGCAGCTTAGCTTCGGGGGGCAATCAGCCCCAGCATTTT | CASSLASGGNQPQHF
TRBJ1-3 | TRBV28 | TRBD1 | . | TGTGCCAGCAGTCTCACGACAGGGTGGAGCTCTGGAAACACCATATATTTT | CASSLTTGWSSGNTIYF
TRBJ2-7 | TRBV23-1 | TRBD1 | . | TGCGCCAGCAGTCAACACCAGGGGGACGAGCAGTACTTC | CASSQHQGDEQYF
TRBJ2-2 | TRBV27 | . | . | TGTGCCAGCACGGCAGGCTATATGAGCACCGGGGAGCTGTTTTTT | CASTAGYMSTGELFF
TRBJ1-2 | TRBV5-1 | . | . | TGCGCCAGCAGCTTGTCGGGGAGCTCGAACTATGGCTACACCTTC | CASSLSGSSNYGYTF
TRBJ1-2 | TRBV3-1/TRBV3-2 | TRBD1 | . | TGTGCCAGCAGCCCGCGGGACAGGGGCTCCCGCGGTGGGTATGGCTACACCTTC | CASSPRDRGSRGGYGYTF
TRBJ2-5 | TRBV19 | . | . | TGTGCCAGTAGTCAGTCGGAGACCCAGTACTTC | CASSQSETQYF
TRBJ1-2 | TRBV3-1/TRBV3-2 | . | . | TGTGCCAGCAGCCAAGCCGACCGGCGGGGGGCGGGAGGCTACACCTTC | CASSQADRRGAGGYTF
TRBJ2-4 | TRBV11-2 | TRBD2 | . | TGTGCCAGCAGCTTGGGGACTAGTATAACCAAAAACATTCAGTACTTC | CASSLGTSITKNIQYF
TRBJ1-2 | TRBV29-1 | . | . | TGCAGCGGGGGGGGCCGGTATGGCTACACCTTC | CSGGGRYGYTF
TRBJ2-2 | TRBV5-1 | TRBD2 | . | TGCGCCAGCAGCCCCGGACTAGCGGGCCGGTCCGGGGAGCTGTTTTTT | CASSPGLAGRSGELFF
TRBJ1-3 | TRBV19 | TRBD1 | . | TGTGCCAGTAGCAGGGGACAGAGTGGAAACACCATATATTTT | CASSRGQSGNTIYF
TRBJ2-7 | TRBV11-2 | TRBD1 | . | TGTGCCAGCAGCTTAGGGCGGCGGACAGGTCCCTACGAGCAGTACTTC | CASSLGRRTGPYEQYF
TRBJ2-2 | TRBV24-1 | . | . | TGTGCCACCAGTGCTCCTCCCGGGCCAAGCGGGAACACCGGGGAGCTGTTTTTT | CATSAPPGPSGNTGELFF
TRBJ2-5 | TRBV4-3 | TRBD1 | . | TGCGCCAGCAGCCAAGACTTGACAGGGGGCTTCCAAGAGACCCAGTACTTC | CASSQDLTGGFQETQYF
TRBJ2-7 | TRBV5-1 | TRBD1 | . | TGCGCCAGCAGCTTGGATCGAGTACAGGGGCTCCACGAGCAGTACTTC | CASSLDRVQGLHEQYF
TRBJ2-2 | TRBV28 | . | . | TGTGCCAGCAGTCTAAGAGACTGGTACACCGGGGAGCTGTTTTTT | CASSLRDWYTGELFF
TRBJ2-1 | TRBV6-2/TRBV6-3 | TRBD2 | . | TGTGCCAGCAGTTCACTCGCTAGCGGGAGGAGGAATGAGCAGTTCTTC | CASSSLASGRRNEQFF
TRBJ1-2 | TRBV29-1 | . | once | TGCAGCGTTTTCGACAGTTTCTATGGCTACACCTTC | CSVFDSFYGYTF
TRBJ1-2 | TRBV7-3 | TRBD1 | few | TGTGCCAGCAGCGCCCGACAGGGGGCTAACTATGGCTACACCTTC | CASSARQGANYGYTF
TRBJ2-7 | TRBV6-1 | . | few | TGTGCCAGCAGTGATCCCTATATCCTTCCAGGCTACGAGCAGTACTTC | CASSDPYILPGYEQYF
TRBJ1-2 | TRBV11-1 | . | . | TGTGCCAGCAGCTTAGCCTACAGCCACGGCTACACCTTC | CASSLAYSHGYTF
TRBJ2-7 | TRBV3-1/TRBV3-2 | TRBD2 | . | TGTGCCAGCAGCGGAAGCGGGAGAGTTGCCTACGAGCAGTACTTC | CASSGSGRVAYEQYF
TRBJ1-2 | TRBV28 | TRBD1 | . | TGTGCCAGTAGACAGGGGAGAAACTATGGCTACACCTTC | CASRQGRNYGYTF
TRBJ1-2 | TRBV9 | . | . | TGTGCCAGCAGCGGCGGTCTAGCCCACAGTCCTTCTACGTTCTACACCTTC | CASSGGLAHSPSTFYTF
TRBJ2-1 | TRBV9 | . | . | TGTGCCAGCAGCGCCCCGGGAGTGTGGCAGTTCTTC | CASSAPGVWQFF